The present T cell receptor beta chain was sequenced within a study of T cells in Graves' hyperthyroidism and ophthalmopathy. General study results and limits: For ophthalmopathy, model prediction preceded onset by a median about 6 months.

TCR beta CDR3 regions were amplified from RNA transcripts. First-round RT-PCR of the TCR CDR3 relied on the HTBI primer set. TCRdb passed the multiplex PCR reads through MiXCR, listing each CDR3 protein once. The data show about 350,000 distinct CDR3 sequences, approximately 18% seen once. This clonotype has at least ten counts. Its antigen is as yet unknown. From approximately 9.1 ml of fresh peripheral blood, PBMCs were isolated. Germline loops: CDR1 DFQATT, CDR2 SNEGSKA (reference sequence). V lost 1 base to trimming and J lost 4 bases; unmatched junction nucleotides: 16. The CDR3 covers 18 residues.

The sequence derives from a woman aged 25-40 years with Graves' hyperthyroidism that later progressed to Graves' ophthalmopathy. V and J are TRBV20-1 and TRBJ2-7, with 10 bases lining up with TRBD2. Material: blood. The CDR3 nucleotides are TGCAGTGCTAGAGTCCCGCTACGCTCTAGCGGGAGCGCATACGAGCAGTACTTC. This sequence encodes CSARVPLRSSGSAYEQYF.